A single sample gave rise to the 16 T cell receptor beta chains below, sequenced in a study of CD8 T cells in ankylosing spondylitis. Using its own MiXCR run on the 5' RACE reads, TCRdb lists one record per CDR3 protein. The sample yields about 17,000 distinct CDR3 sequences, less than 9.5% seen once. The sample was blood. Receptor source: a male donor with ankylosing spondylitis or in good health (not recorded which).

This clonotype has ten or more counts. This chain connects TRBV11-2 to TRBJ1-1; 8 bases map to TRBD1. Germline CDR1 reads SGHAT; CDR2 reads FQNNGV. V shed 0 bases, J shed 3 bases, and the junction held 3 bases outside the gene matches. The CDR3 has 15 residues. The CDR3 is CASSLDTGGDTEAFF. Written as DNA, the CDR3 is TGTGCCAGCAGCTTAGATACAGGGGGAGACACTGAAGCTTTCTTT.

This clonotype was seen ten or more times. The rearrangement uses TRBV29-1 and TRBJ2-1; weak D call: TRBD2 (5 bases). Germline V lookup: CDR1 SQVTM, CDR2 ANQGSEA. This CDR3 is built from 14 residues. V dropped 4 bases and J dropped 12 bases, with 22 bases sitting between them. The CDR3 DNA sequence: TGCAGCGTTGTTGAGGGAGAGACCCCTCAAGGGCAGTTCTTC. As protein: CSVVEGETPQGQFF.

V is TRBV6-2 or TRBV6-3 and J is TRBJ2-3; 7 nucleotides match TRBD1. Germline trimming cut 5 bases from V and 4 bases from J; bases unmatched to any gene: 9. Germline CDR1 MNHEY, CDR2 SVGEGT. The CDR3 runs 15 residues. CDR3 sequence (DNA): TGTGCCAGCAGTCCACCGGGACAGAAAGCAGATACGCAGTATTTT. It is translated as CASSPPGQKADTQYF.

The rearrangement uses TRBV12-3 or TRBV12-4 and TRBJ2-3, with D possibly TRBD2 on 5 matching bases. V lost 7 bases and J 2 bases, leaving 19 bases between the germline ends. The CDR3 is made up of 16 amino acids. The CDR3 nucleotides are TGTGCCAGCACCAAAGGAGGTAGCCAAACCACAGATACGCAGTATTTT. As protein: CASTKGGSQTTDTQYF.

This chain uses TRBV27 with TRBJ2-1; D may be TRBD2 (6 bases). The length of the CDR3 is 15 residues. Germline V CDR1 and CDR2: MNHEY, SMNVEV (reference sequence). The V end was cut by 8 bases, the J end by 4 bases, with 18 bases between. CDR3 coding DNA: TGTGCCAGCTCTAACAGACGGGAGCAATACAATGAGCAGTTCTTC. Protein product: CASSNRREQYNEQFF.

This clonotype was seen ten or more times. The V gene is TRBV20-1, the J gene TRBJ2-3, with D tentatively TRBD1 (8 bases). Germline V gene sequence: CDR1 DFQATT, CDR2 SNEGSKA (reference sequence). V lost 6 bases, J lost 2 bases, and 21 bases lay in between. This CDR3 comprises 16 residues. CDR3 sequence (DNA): TGCAGTGCCACGGGAGGACAGGGTGGATACACAGATACGCAGTATTTT. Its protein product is CSATGGQGGYTDTQYF.

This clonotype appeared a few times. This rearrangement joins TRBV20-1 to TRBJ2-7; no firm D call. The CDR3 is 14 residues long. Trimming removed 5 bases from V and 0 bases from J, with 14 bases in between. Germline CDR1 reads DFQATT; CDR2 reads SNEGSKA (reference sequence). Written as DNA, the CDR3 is TGCAGTGCTCTAGGTGGTGTAAACTCCTACGAGCAGTACGTC. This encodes CSALGGVNSYEQYV.

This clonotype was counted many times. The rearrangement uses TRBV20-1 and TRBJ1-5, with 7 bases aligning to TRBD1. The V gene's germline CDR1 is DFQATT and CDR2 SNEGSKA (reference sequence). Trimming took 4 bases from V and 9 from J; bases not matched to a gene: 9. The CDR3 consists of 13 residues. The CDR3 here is CSATGQAKWPQHF. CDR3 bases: TGCAGTGCTACAGGACAGGCTAAGTGGCCCCAGCATTTT.

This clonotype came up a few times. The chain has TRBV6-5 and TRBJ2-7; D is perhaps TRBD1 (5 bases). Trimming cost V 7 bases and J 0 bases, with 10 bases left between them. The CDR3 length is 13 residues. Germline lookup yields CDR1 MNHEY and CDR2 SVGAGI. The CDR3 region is CASTKGDSYEQYF. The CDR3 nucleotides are TGTGCCAGCACCAAAGGGGACTCCTACGAGCAGTACTTC.

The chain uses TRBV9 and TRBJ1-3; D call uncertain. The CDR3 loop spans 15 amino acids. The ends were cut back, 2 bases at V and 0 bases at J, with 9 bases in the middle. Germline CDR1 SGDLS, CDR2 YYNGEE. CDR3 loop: CASSVTANSGNTIYF. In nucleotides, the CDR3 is TGTGCCAGCAGCGTCACAGCGAACTCTGGAAACACCATATATTTT.

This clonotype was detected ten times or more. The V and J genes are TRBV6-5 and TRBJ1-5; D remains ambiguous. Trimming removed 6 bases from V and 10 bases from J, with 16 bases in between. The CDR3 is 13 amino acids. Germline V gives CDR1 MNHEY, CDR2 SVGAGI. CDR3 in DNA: TGTGCCAGCAGACGCGCAAGGATCGAACCCCAGCATTTT. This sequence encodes CASRRARIEPQHF.

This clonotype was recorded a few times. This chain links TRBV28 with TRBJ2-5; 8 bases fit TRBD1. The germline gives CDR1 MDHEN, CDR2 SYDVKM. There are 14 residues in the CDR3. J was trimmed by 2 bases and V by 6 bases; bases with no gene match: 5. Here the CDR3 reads CASSPDRVQETQYF. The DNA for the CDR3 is TGTGCCAGCAGCCCGGACAGGGTGCAAGAGACCCAGTACTTC.

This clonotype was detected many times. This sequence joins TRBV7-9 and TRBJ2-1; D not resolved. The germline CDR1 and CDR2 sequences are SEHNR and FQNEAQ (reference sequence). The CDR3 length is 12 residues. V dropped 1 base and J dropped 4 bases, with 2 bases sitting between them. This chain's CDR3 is CASSLGYNEQFF. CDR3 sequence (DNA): TGTGCCAGCAGCTTAGGGTACAATGAGCAGTTCTTC.

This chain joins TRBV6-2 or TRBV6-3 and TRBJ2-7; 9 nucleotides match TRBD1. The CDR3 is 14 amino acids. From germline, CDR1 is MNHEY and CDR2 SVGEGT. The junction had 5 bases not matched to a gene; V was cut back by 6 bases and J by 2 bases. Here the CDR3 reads CASSKGQGAYEQYF. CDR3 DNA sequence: TGTGCCAGCAGCAAGGGACAGGGTGCCTACGAGCAGTACTTC.

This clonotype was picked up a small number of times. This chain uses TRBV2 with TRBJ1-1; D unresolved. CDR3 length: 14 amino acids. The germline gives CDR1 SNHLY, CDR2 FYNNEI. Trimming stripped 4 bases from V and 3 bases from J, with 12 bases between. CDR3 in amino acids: CASSGTGFYTEAFF. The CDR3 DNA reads TGTGCCAGCAGTGGCACTGGGTTCTACACTGAAGCTTTCTTT. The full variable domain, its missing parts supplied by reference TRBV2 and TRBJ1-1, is EPEVTQTPSHQVTQMGQEVILRCVPISNHLYFYWYRQILGQKVEFLVSFYNNEISEKSEIFDDQFSVERPDGSNFTLKIRSTKLEDSAMYFCASSGTGFYTEAFFGQGTRLTVV.

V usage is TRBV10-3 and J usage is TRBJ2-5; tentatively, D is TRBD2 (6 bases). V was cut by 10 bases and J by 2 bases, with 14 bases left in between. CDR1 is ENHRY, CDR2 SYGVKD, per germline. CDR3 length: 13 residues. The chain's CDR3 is CATLGTPQETQYF. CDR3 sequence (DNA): TGTGCCACCCTGGGGACTCCACAAGAGACCCAGTACTTC.